The 23 T cell receptor beta chains below come from one sample, sequenced in a study of identical twins. One entry per CDR3 protein, called by TCRdb with MiXCR from the 5' RACE reads. The repertoire has some 250,000 distinct CDR3 sequences, roughly 13% of them found once; the top ten carry 3.5% to 5%. These data also formed part of another study, on yellow fever vaccine responses in identical twins.

Input material: memory (CD45RO+) T cells sorted from blood. The source is a woman aged 18 to 35 in good health.

The CDR3 DNA follows: TGTGCCAGCAGTGACTTGCTGACCCAGTACTTC. Translating gives CASSDLLTQYF. The V and J genes are TRBV25-1 and TRBJ2-5, with D unclear. Germline V CDR1 and CDR2: MGHDK, SYGVNS. The CDR3 contains 11 residues. V dropped 3 bases and J dropped 7 bases, with 6 bases sitting between them.

This clonotype has a handful of counts. The chain combines TRBV7-3 with TRBJ2-1, with a possible D match to TRBD2 (5 bases). Trimming left V 5 bases short and J 0 bases short, with 17 bases between. The germline V gene has CDR1 SGHTA and CDR2 FQGTGA. The CDR3 spans 17 residues. The CDR3 DNA reads TGTGCCAGCAGCAACGCTAAACCGGGAAGCTCCTACAATGAGCAGTTCTTC. Protein: CASSNAKPGSSYNEQFF.

Only a few counts were recorded for this clonotype. The V and J genes are TRBV27 and TRBJ2-1; D remains ambiguous. The CDR3 has 11 amino acids. From germline, CDR1 is MNHEY and CDR2 SMNVEV (reference sequence). With 6 bases removed from V and 11 bases from J, the gap between germline ends came to 11 bases. CDR3 nucleotides: TGTGCCAGCAGACTTAGCAAGAAGCAGTTCTTC. Its protein product is CASRLSKKQFF.

The V gene is TRBV12-3 or TRBV12-4, the J gene TRBJ2-3, with a weak D call TRBD2 (5 bases). Trimming pared 0 bases from V and 1 base from J, leaving 11 bases between. The CDR3 loop spans 16 amino acids. The CDR3 protein is CASSLATMEGTDTQYF. The CDR3 DNA reads as TGTGCCAGCAGTTTAGCAACCATGGAGGGCACAGATACGCAGTATTTT.

This clonotype has at least ten counts. V and J are TRBV5-1 and TRBJ2-3; maybe TRBD1 (6 bases). CDR1 and CDR2 (germline): SGHRS, YFSETQ. The CDR3 is made up of 16 amino acids. Deletions cut 6 bases from V and 4 bases from J, with 21 bases between. CDR3 sequence (DNA): TGCGCCAGCACGCCTTATACAGGGAGCGGTGCAGATACGCAGTATTTT. Residues: CASTPYTGSGADTQYF.

This clonotype was counted between two and nine times. The chain is built from TRBV4-1 and TRBJ2-1; 10 bases are shared with TRBD2. This CDR3 contains 15 residues. Germline V gene lookup returns CDR1 MGHRA and CDR2 YSYEKL. J lost 1 base, V lost 7 bases, and 4 bases had no gene match. In DNA form, the CDR3 reads TGCGCCAGCACTCAACTAGCGGGATCCTACAATGAGCAGTTCTTC. Its translation: CASTQLAGSYNEQFF.

This clonotype showed up just a few times. The genes are TRBV29-1 and TRBJ1-2, with D perhaps matching TRBD1 (6 bases). The germline V gene encodes CDR1 SQVTM and CDR2 ANQGSEA. Trimming shortened V by 5 bases and J by 4 bases, and 14 bases separated the two germline ends. This CDR3 has 13 residues. In DNA, the CDR3 is TGCAGCGTTAAGACAGGACTCAGCTATGGCTACACCTTC. Protein: CSVKTGLSYGYTF.

This clonotype showed up just a few times. This chain links TRBV7-8 with TRBJ2-7; a weak D match, TRBD1 (6 bases). Germline V gene data show CDR1 as SGHVS and CDR2 as FQNEAQ. This CDR3 has 13 amino acids. The V gene lost 5 bases and the J gene lost 2 bases, with 10 bases spanning the gap. The CDR3 is CASSKTGPYEQYF. The CDR3 DNA follows: TGTGCCAGCAGCAAGACAGGACCCTACGAGCAGTACTTC.

The chain has TRBV7-8 and TRBJ2-2, with 12 bases fitting TRBD2. The CDR3 totals 18 residues. Germline CDR1 and CDR2: SGHVS and FQNEAQ. The V and J ends lost 5 bases and 5 bases, in that order; junction bases with no gene match: 12. Written as DNA, the CDR3 is TGTGCCAGCAGCCCCCGACTAGCGGGAGAGGGAACAACCGGGGAGCTGTTTTTT. It is translated as CASSPRLAGEGTTGELFF.

This chain joins TRBV4-2 and TRBJ2-7, with 11 bases matching TRBD2. This CDR3 comprises 18 residues. V trimming: 0 bases; J trimming: 5 bases; junction bases outside the gene matches: 12. The germline V gene encodes CDR1 LGHNA and CDR2 YNFKEQ. CDR3 coding DNA: TGTGCCAGCAGCCAAGAGCTAGCGGGAGGCCGACCCCGGGACGAGCAGTACTTC. Translating it yields CASSQELAGGRPRDEQYF.

In its sample, this clonotype was seen a few times. The rearrangement joins TRBV6-1 to TRBJ2-3; a possible D gene is TRBD1 (6 bases). Germline assignment: CDR1 MNHNS and CDR2 SASEGT. The CDR3 has 14 amino acids. V lost 8 bases, J lost 2 bases, and 14 bases lay in between. CDR3 in DNA: TGTGCCAGCGGTCAGGGGCAGATCACAGATACGCAGTATTTT. This sequence encodes CASGQGQITDTQYF.

Ten or more counts support this clonotype. V usage is TRBV9 and J usage is TRBJ2-2; D remains ambiguous. CDR3 length: 14 residues. V was trimmed by 0 bases and J by 1 base, leaving 4 bases between them. Per germline, CDR1 SGDLS and CDR2 YYNGEE. CDR3 amino acids: CASSVAWNTGELFF. CDR3 sequence (DNA): TGTGCCAGCAGCGTAGCGTGGAACACCGGGGAGCTGTTTTTT.

V gene TRBV6-1 combines with J gene TRBJ2-3, with 7 bases aligning to TRBD1. V was clipped by 6 bases and J by 3 bases; unmatched bases: 6. The CDR3 length is 14 residues. Per germline, CDR1 MNHNS and CDR2 SASEGT. CDR3: CASRPGTATDTQYF. The CDR3 DNA is TGTGCCAGCAGACCCGGGACAGCTACAGATACGCAGTATTTT.

This clonotype was counted a few times. V and J are TRBV24-1 and TRBJ2-1; 10 bases fit TRBD1. Germline CDR1 is KGHDR and CDR2 is SFDVKD. V shed 4 bases and J 1 base; nucleotides not matched to a gene: 9. This CDR3 contains 18 residues. CDR3 amino acids: CATSDPTAGQGSYNEQFF. Written as DNA, the CDR3 is TGTGCCACCAGTGACCCGACGGCGGGACAGGGGTCCTACAATGAGCAGTTCTTC.

For this clonotype: No DNA is shown, since the ends of the CDR3 on it are uncertain; the CDR3 is the one TCRdb lists. The V and J genes are TRBV20-1 and TRBJ2-3. Germline CDR1 DFQATT, CDR2 SNEGSKA (reference sequence). The CDR3 is made up of 16 amino acids, end residues included. CDR3: CSRAASTSARSDTQYF.

The V gene is TRBV2, the J gene TRBJ2-3, with 9 bases identical to TRBD1. After removal of 6 bases from V and 4 bases from J, the junction contained 5 bases not matched to a gene. The CDR3 is 14 residues long. Germline CDR1 is SNHLY and CDR2 is FYNNEI. The CDR3 reads CASRQGQGPDTQYF. As DNA, the CDR3 is TGTGCCAGCAGACAGGGACAGGGACCAGATACGCAGTATTTT.

The CDR3 bases are TGCGCCAGCAGCCCGGACAGGGGAGGTCAGCCCCAGCATTTT. Translation gives CASSPDRGGQPQHF. The gene calls are TRBV5-1 and TRBJ1-5, with 9 bases that match TRBD1. V trimming: 4 bases; J trimming: 6 bases; junction bases outside the gene matches: 5. Germline CDR1 reads SGHRS; CDR2 reads YFSETQ. The CDR3 has 14 residues. The whole variable domain, remainder taken from reference TRBV5-1 and TRBJ1-5, is KAGVTQTPRYLIKTRGQQVTLSCSPISGHRSVSWYQQTPGQGLQFLFEYFSETQRNKGNFPGRFSGRQFSNSRSEMNVSTLELGDSALYLCASSPDRGGQPQHFGDGTRLSIL.

This clonotype was counted a few times. CDR3 sequence reads: CASSLAKGYEQYF. The CDR3 DNA follows: TGCGCCAGCAGCTTGGCTAAGGGCTACGAGCAGTACTTC. The chain employs TRBV5-1 and TRBJ2-7, with D uncertain. The CDR3 sequence is 13 residues long. Germline-derived CDR1 and CDR2 are SGHRS and YFSETQ. The V end lost 0 bases, the J end lost 3 bases, and 7 bases lay between the germline ends.

This clonotype was detected only a few times. V gene TRBV11-2 combines with J gene TRBJ2-7; unclear D gene. V lost 0 bases and J 7 bases, leaving 4 bases between the germline ends. CDR3 length: 11 residues. Looked up from germline, CDR1 is SGHAT and CDR2 is FQNNGV. The CDR3 here is CASSLEREQYF. The CDR3 region has the DNA TGTGCCAGCAGCTTAGAGAGGGAGCAGTACTTC.

The chain uses TRBV5-1 and TRBJ2-5, with 7 bases matching TRBD1. The CDR3 is made up of 15 amino acids. Germline V gene data show CDR1 as SGHRS and CDR2 as YFSETQ. V dropped 2 bases and J dropped 2; count of bases not matched to a gene: 6. This chain's CDR3 is CASSLEGAKQETQYF. The CDR3, as DNA: TGCGCCAGCAGCTTAGAGGGGGCTAAACAAGAGACCCAGTACTTC.

This clonotype was picked up a small number of times. V and J are TRBV6-2 or TRBV6-3 and TRBJ2-7; D is unresolved. The CDR3 spans 14 residues. Germline V gene lookup returns CDR1 MNHEY and CDR2 SVGEGT. V lost 3 bases to trimming and J lost 0 bases, with 9 bases between them. The CDR3 nucleotides are TGTGCCAGCAGTTATGAGACCTTCTCCTACGAGCAGTACTTC. It encodes CASSYETFSYEQYF.

The rearrangement links TRBV9 to TRBJ2-3; 9 bases align to TRBD2. Germline loops: CDR1 SGDLS, CDR2 YYNGEE. The CDR3 is made up of 22 amino acids. V was clipped by 0 bases and J by 2 bases; unmatched bases: 22. The chain's CDR3 is CASSVELGAPIAGVRSTDTQYF. As DNA, the CDR3 is TGTGCCAGCAGCGTAGAATTGGGGGCGCCAATAGCGGGAGTGAGATCCACAGATACGCAGTATTTT.

There are a few counts of this clonotype. This chain connects TRBV5-1 to TRBJ1-1; D is uncertain. In germline, CDR1 is SGHRS, CDR2 YFSETQ. There are 14 residues in the CDR3. The V and J ends lost 1 base and 3 bases respectively, with 10 bases between them. CDR3 coding DNA: TGCGCCAGCAGCTTGATGAACCTCGACACTGAAGCTTTCTTT. This translates into CASSLMNLDTEAFF.